These T cell receptor beta chains were read from a single sample in a study of blood T cell repertoires in COVID-19. The assay was immunoSEQ multiplex PCR, and TCRdb's table has in-frame clones only and misses some. The repertoire holds about 170,000 clones, with roughly 90% as singletons. Sequencing input: peripheral blood. Receptors were obtained from a woman aged 45-59 years with acute or convalescent COVID-19. Each CDR3 is given with its conserved first and last residue. A D gene is named only where the DNA matches it firmly. Expanded clones get a size class; other rows say once, few or many, or leave the size out.

j_gene	v_gene	abundance	d_gene	CDR3nt	CDR3aa
TRBJ2-1	TRBV24-1	.	TRBD1	TGTGCCACCAGTGATCCAGGACAGGGGAATGAGCAGTTCTTC	CATSDPGQGNEQFF
TRBJ2-7	TRBV10-2	.	TRBD1	TGCGCCAGCAGCGGACAGGGGTTCTACGAGCAGTACTTC	CASSGQGFYEQYF
TRBJ1-3	TRBV15	few	TRBD1	TGTGCCACCAGCAGCGAAGCACAGGGGTATCAATTAAGTGGCTCTGGAAACACCATATATTTT	CATSSEAQGYQLSGSGNTIYF
TRBJ2-2	TRBV7-9	.	.	TGTGCCAGCAGCTCTCCTGGGGGGAGATCGGACACCGGGGAGCTGTTTTTT	CASSSPGGRSDTGELFF
TRBJ1-4	TRBV24-1	.	.	TGTGCCACCAGTGATTCAGTCTATGAGGAAGAAAAACTGTTTTTT	CATSDSVYEEEKLFF
TRBJ2-1	TRBV30	.	TRBD1	TGTGCCTGGAGTACGAGGACAGGGCGAAATGAGCAGTTCTTC	CAWSTRTGRNEQFF
TRBJ1-2	TRBV10-3	.	TRBD1	TGTGCCATCAGTGACTCCGGGACAGGGAACTATGGCTACACCTTC	CAISDSGTGNYGYTF
TRBJ2-5	TRBV11-2	.	.	TGTGCCAGCAGCTTAGATCGTGGCCGGAGGGGAGAGACCCAGTACTTC	CASSLDRGRRGETQYF
TRBJ2-7	TRBV6-5	.	.	TGTGCCAGCAGGTCCGACGGAGGGGTAGGATACGAGCAGTACTTC	CASRSDGGVGYEQYF
TRBJ2-1	TRBV25-1	.	TRBD2	TGTGCCAGCAGTGAAGTTGGCGGGGGTGAGAATGAGCAGTTCTTC	CASSEVGGGENEQFF
TRBJ2-7	TRBV6-6	.	.	TGTGCCAGCAGTCCTACACAGAGCTCCTACGAGCAGTACTTC	CASSPTQSSYEQYF
TRBJ1-2	TRBV15	.	.	TGTGCCACCAGCACTACAGGAAACTATGGCTACACCTTC	CATSTTGNYGYTF
TRBJ1-4	TRBV9	.	TRBD1	TGTGCCAGCAGCCCAGGGGGACAGGGTGATGGGAAACTGTTTTTT	CASSPGGQGDGKLFF
TRBJ2-3	TRBV5-1	.	.	TGCGCCAGCAGCTTACCCGGGGGCACAGATACGCAGTATTTT	CASSLPGGTDTQYF
TRBJ1-1	TRBV2	.	.	TGTGCCAGCAGTGAATGGGCAGCCACAAACACTGAAGCTTTCTTT	CASSEWAATNTEAFF
TRBJ2-1	TRBV18	few	TRBD2	TGTGCCAGCTCACCATCACTAGCGGAACTTGGTGAGCAGTTCTTC	CASSPSLAELGEQFF
TRBJ1-2	TRBV19	.	.	TGTGCCGGCGGGACTCCCTTGCCCTATGGCTACACCTTC	CAGGTPLPYGYTF
TRBJ2-7	TRBV18	.	TRBD2	TGTGCCAGCTCACGTAATAGCGGGAGGGCTAAGGCCTACGAGCAGTACTTC	CASSRNSGRAKAYEQYF
TRBJ1-5	TRBV5-8	.	TRBD1	TGTGCCAGCAGTTCGGGACAGAATAGCAATCAGCCCCAGCATTTT	CASSSGQNSNQPQHF
TRBJ1-2	TRBV6-5	.	TRBD1	TGTGCCAGCAGTTCCGGGACAGGCACTGGCGGTGGCTACACCTTC	CASSSGTGTGGGYTF
TRBJ2-1	TRBV5-6	.	TRBD2	TGTGCCAGCGACCGGTCGTGGGGGGGTACTAGCTCCTACAATGAGCAGTTCTTC	CASDRSWGGTSSYNEQFF
TRBJ2-3	TRBV5-6	once	.	TGTGCCAGCAGCTTGGGGAGAGGAGGGGATACGCAGTATTTT	CASSLGRGGDTQYF
TRBJ2-1	TRBV4-3	.	TRBD2	TGCGCCAGCAGCCAAGATCGGTTTAGCGGGAGAAGTTTAGATGAGCAGTTCTTC	CASSQDRFSGRSLDEQFF
TRBJ1-1	TRBV7-2	.	.	TGTGCCAGCAGCTTATTCCCCTCGCAGGCCCCCCTTATGAACACTGAAGCTTTCTTT	CASSLFPSQAPLMNTEAFF
TRBJ2-2	TRBV6-2/TRBV6-3	.	.	TGTGCCAGCAGTTACTTCGCAGCGAACACCGGGGAGCTGTTTTTT	CASSYFAANTGELFF
TRBJ2-1	TRBV7-9	.	.	TGTGCCACCTCGTTGTCGGTGCGAGCGGGTATCAGCTCCTACAATGAGCAGTTCTTC	CATSLSVRAGISSYNEQFF
TRBJ2-2	TRBV18	.	TRBD1	TGTGCCAGCTCACGAGGACAGGGGAACGCCGGGGAGCTGTTTTTT	CASSRGQGNAGELFF
TRBJ1-1	TRBV18	.	.	TGTGCCAGCTCACCACCACTCCAACTTGAAGCTTTCTTT	CASSPPLQLEAFF
TRBJ1-6	TRBV6-5	.	.	TGTGCCAGCAGTTACTCGGGCAGATATAATTCACCCCTCCACTTT	CASSYSGRYNSPLHF
TRBJ1-1	TRBV20-1	.	.	TGCAGTGCTAGTACCCCACTCGGGACATTTGAAGCTTTCTTT	CSASTPLGTFEAFF
TRBJ1-3	TRBV13	once	TRBD1	TGTGCCAGCAGCGTTGTCTACAGGGGGTTTGGAAACACCATATATTTT	CASSVVYRGFGNTIYF
TRBJ1-2	TRBV3-1/TRBV3-2	.	.	TGTGCCAGCAGCCAAGGAACAGGGTCGAACTATGGCTACACCTTC	CASSQGTGSNYGYTF
TRBJ1-2	TRBV24-1	.	.	TGTGCCACCAGTTCCGGGACTAACTATGGCTACACCTTC	CATSSGTNYGYTF
TRBJ1-1	TRBV21-1	.	.	TGTGCCAGCAGCAAAGGACAGGGATATAATAACACTGAAGCTTTCTTT	CASSKGQGYNNTEAFF
TRBJ2-3	TRBV18	.	.	TGTGCCAGCTCCAACCACGAAGCGAGCACAGATACGCAGTATTTT	CASSNHEASTDTQYF
TRBJ2-5	TRBV19	.	.	TGTGCCAGTAGTATTTACAGGGAGGAGACCCAGTACTTC	CASSIYREETQYF
TRBJ1-5	TRBV2	.	TRBD1	TGTGCCAGCCATACCTCAGGGGGGTATCAGCCCCAGCATTTT	CASHTSGGYQPQHF
TRBJ2-1	TRBV6-6	.	.	TGTGCCAGCAGTATCTCCTCGGGGGTCCGCTACAATGAGCAGTTCTTC	CASSISSGVRYNEQFF
TRBJ1-3	TRBV30	.	.	TGTGCCTGGATAGCATCCTCTGGAAACACCATATATTTT	CAWIASSGNTIYF
TRBJ1-5	TRBV19	.	TRBD1	TGTGCCACTCCCTTGACAGGGAGCAATCAGCCCCAGCATTTT	CATPLTGSNQPQHF
TRBJ1-2	TRBV9	once	.	TGTGCCAGCAGCGTAGCCCCGGGAAATGGCTACACCTTC	CASSVAPGNGYTF
TRBJ2-5	TRBV7-6	.	.	TGTGCCAGCAGCTCAGGGCCAACTCGGGAGACCCAGTACTTC	CASSSGPTRETQYF
TRBJ1-2	TRBV3-1/TRBV3-2	.	.	TGTGCCAGCAGCCAGGAAGGAGGGGCTAACTATGGCTACACCTTC	CASSQEGGANYGYTF
TRBJ2-7	TRBV27	.	TRBD2	TGTGCCAGCAGTCCCCGCGGCGGGGGGGCCTACGAGCAGTACTTC	CASSPRGGGAYEQYF
TRBJ1-2	TRBV11-3	.	.	TGTGCCAGCAGCTGGGGGACAATTTCAGGGTACACCTTC	CASSWGTISGYTF
TRBJ2-3	TRBV6-2/TRBV6-3	.	TRBD2	TGTGCCAGCAGTTACCCCCTATCGGGGGGGCTTAGAGATACGCAGTATTTT	CASSYPLSGGLRDTQYF
TRBJ2-2	TRBV1	.	.	TGCACCAGCAGCCCCAGGGACACATTAAAAGTCAGGGACACCGGGGAGCTGTTTTTT	CTSSPRDTLKVRDTGELFF
TRBJ1-2	TRBV19	few	.	TGTGCCAGTAACAGGGATGACTATGGCTACACCTTC	CASNRDDYGYTF
TRBJ2-7	TRBV18	.	TRBD2	TGTGCCAGCTCACCTCCTCTAGCGGAGTTAGCCGAGCAGTACTTC	CASSPPLAELAEQYF
TRBJ1-2	TRBV7-8	.	.	TGTGCCAGCAGCTTAGGGGGAGGTGGCTACACCTTC	CASSLGGGGYTF
TRBJ1-1	TRBV5-1	.	.	TGCGCCAGCAGCTTTAAGGGCGGAGGGGCTGAAGCTTTCTTT	CASSFKGGGAEAFF
TRBJ2-1	TRBV18	.	TRBD2	TGTGCCAGCTCACCAGGGGATGGGAGGGCCCCGCGGCACGAGCAGTTCTTC	CASSPGDGRAPRHEQFF